One and the same sample provided the 15 T cell receptor beta chains below, sequenced in a study of CD4 and CD8 cells across lung adenocarcinoma regions. TCRdb redid the calling of the PCR reads with MiXCR, one entry per CDR3 protein. The sample has around 25,000 distinct CDR3 sequences; 45% to 50% are singletons. What was sequenced was CD8+ T cells from the center of a lung tumor. These receptor sequences come from a male donor with lung adenocarcinoma. The CD4 and CD8 labels of this study may be unreliable.

This clonotype was found many times. V usage is TRBV25-1 and J usage is TRBJ1-1, with a weak D call TRBD1 (5 bases). The CDR3 loop spans 15 amino acids. Between the trimmed V and J ends, which lost 6 bases and 1 base, there was a span of 15 bases. Germline V CDR1 and CDR2: MGHDK, SYGVNS. The CDR3 DNA follows: TGTGCCAGCAGGGCAAAGGGACGCTGGAACACTGAAGCTTTCTTT. Protein sequence: CASRAKGRWNTEAFF. Together with reference TRBV25-1 and TRBJ1-1, the CDR3 gives the full variable domain: EADIYQTPRYLVIGTGKKITLECSQTMGHDKMYWYQQDPGMELHLIHYSYGVNSTEKGDLSSESTVSRIRTEHFPLTLESARPSHTSQYLCASRAKGRWNTEAFFGQGTRLTVV.

This clonotype has just a few counts. The chain carries TRBV20-1 and TRBJ2-3, with D maybe TRBD2 (6 bases). The ends were cut back, 3 bases at V and 0 bases at J, with 10 bases in the middle. Per the germline V gene, CDR1 is DFQATT and CDR2 is SNEGSKA (reference sequence). This CDR3 is built from 14 residues. CDR3 sequence reads: CSARDAGSTDTQYF. The CDR3 nucleotides are TGCAGTGCTAGGGATGCGGGGAGCACAGATACGCAGTATTTT.

The rearrangement joins TRBV10-3 to TRBJ2-5, with D possibly TRBD1 on 8 matching bases. Germline CDR1 reads ENHRY; CDR2 reads SYGVKD. The CDR3 length is 14 residues. CDR3 protein: CAGHRGGQRKIQYF. CDR3 nucleotides: TGTGCGGGGCACAGGGGGGGACAGAGAAAGATCCAGTACTTC.

This clonotype was detected many times. This sequence joins TRBV6-1 and TRBJ1-5; 7 nucleotides agree with TRBD1. CDR1 and CDR2 (germline): MNHNS, SASEGT. This CDR3 comprises 15 residues. The J segment lost 5 bases and the V segment lost 7 bases, leaving 11 bases of the junction unmatched. The CDR3 nucleotides are TGTGCCAGCAAGGCGAGAAACAGGGGTGATCAGCCCCAGCATTTT. It codes for CASKARNRGDQPQHF.

This chain uses TRBV20-1 with TRBJ2-3; TRBD2 matches at 8 bases. The germline V gene encodes CDR1 DFQATT and CDR2 SNEGSKA (reference sequence). The CDR3 spans 12 residues. J gave up 6 bases and V 5 bases, and 4 bases lay outside the gene matches. The CDR3 sequence: CSARTSLDTQYF. In DNA form, the CDR3 reads TGCAGTGCTCGGACTAGCCTGGATACGCAGTATTTT.

This chain links TRBV9 with TRBJ2-3; tentative D call: TRBD1 (6 bases). Germline V gene data show CDR1 as SGDLS and CDR2 as YYNGEE. Deletions cut 4 bases from V and 7 bases from J, with 13 bases between. The CDR3 sequence is 13 residues long. CDR3 loop: CASSPQGRHTQYF. DNA for the CDR3: TGTGCCAGCAGCCCTCAGGGGCGACATACGCAGTATTTT.

V is TRBV6-1 and J is TRBJ2-2; D ambiguous. This CDR3 has 14 residues. Germline assignment: CDR1 MNHNS and CDR2 SASEGT. Trimming took 3 bases from V and 3 from J, leaving 8 bases between them. DNA for the CDR3: TGTGCCAGCAGTGAGGTCCGGGACACCGGGGAGCTGTTTTTT. Translated: CASSEVRDTGELFF.

V is TRBV6-1 and J is TRBJ2-1; D is perhaps TRBD1 or TRBD2 (6 bases each). The J call is doubtful: the DNA matches TRBJ2-7 better. CDR3 size: 15 residues. The germline V gene has CDR1 MNHNS and CDR2 SASEGT. The CDR3 DNA is TGTGCCAGCAGAACCGGAGGGGAAGGGGACAATGAGCAGTACTTC. This encodes CASRTGGEGDNEQYF.

The V gene is TRBV6-1, the J gene TRBJ2-1; maybe TRBD2 (5 bases). Deletions cut 6 bases from V and 0 bases from J, with 15 bases between. This CDR3 has 16 residues. The germline V gene has CDR1 MNHNS and CDR2 SASEGT. The CDR3 DNA reads as TGTGCCAGCAGGGGCCCAAGCGGAGGCTCCTACAATGAGCAGTTCTTC. It codes for CASRGPSGGSYNEQFF.

Concerning this clonotype: Germline is not matched at one junction end, which may reflect a read error. The V and J genes are TRBV6-5 and TRBJ2-1, with D perhaps matching TRBD1 or TRBD2 (5 bases each). This CDR3 is built from 16 residues. Germline V CDR1 and CDR2: MNHEY, SVGAGI. CDR3 bases: TGTCTGAGCAGTTACCCGGGGCTGAGTAGCAAAAACATTCAGTACTTT. This codes for CLSSYPGLSSKNIQYF.

Points on this clonotype: Sequence at one end of the junction differs from germline and may be a read error. The CDR3 protein is CAGRQDRSTGTLYF. CDR3 DNA sequence: TGCGCCGGCCGCCAGGATAGGAGCACAGGTACGCTGTATTTT. The genes are TRBV4-1 and TRBJ2-3, with TRBD1 as a possible D gene (5 bases). CDR3 length equals 14 residues. Germline assignment: CDR1 MGHRA and CDR2 YSYEKL.

This clonotype came up many times. The chain combines TRBV6-1 with TRBJ1-1; D perhaps matches TRBD1 (6 bases). V was cut by 4 bases and J by 3 bases, with 12 bases left in between. The CDR3 consists of 14 residues. Germline-derived CDR1 and CDR2 are MNHNS and SASEGT. The CDR3 region is CASSASQGYTEAFF. CDR3 DNA: TGTGCCAGCAGTGCCTCACAGGGTTACACTGAAGCTTTCTTT.

This clonotype was found once. The V gene is TRBV27, the J gene TRBJ2-1; D is uncertain. The J call is uncertain, as TRBJ2-7 better fits the DNA end. Per the germline V gene, CDR1 is MNHEY and CDR2 is SMNVEV (reference sequence). This CDR3 is built from 13 residues. This chain's CDR3 is CASSLQVAYEQYF. The CDR3 DNA is TGTGCCAGCAGTTTACAGGTTGCCTACGAGCAGTACTTC.

This clonotype occurred a few times. Since a much larger clone is just one base distant, this may be a read error. V usage is TRBV10-1 and J usage is TRBJ2-1; D is possibly TRBD1 or TRBD2 (5 bases each). The CDR3 sequence is 12 residues long. Germline CDR1 and CDR2: WNHNN and SYGVQD (reference sequence). V lost 3 bases and J 13 bases, leaving 13 bases between the germline ends. In nucleotides, the CDR3 is TGCGCCAGCAGTGATACCTCCGGGACCCAGTTCTTC. Protein product: CASSDTSGTQFF.

The DNA of the CDR3 is TGTGCCAGCAGTAAAGGGCAGGTGAACACTGAAGCTTTCTTT. It codes for CASSKGQVNTEAFF. The V and J genes are TRBV6-1 and TRBJ1-1; D gene ambiguous. V lost 5 bases and J 0 bases, leaving 10 bases between the germline ends. Germline-derived CDR1 and CDR2 are MNHNS and SASEGT. The CDR3 has 14 residues.